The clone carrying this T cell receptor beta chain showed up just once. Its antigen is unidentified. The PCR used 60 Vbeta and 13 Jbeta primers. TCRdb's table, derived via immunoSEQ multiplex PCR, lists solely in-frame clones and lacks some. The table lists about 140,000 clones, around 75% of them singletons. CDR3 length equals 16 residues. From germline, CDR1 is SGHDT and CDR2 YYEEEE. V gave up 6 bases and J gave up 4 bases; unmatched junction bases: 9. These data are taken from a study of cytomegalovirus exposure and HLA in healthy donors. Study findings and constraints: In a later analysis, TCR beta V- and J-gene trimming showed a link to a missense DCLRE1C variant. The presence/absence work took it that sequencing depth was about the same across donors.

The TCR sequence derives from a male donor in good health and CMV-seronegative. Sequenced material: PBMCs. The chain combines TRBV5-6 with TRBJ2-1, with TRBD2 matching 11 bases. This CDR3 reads CASILLASGGYNEQFF. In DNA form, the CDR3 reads TGTGCCAGCATCCTTCTGGCTAGCGGGGGGTACAATGAGCAGTTCTTC. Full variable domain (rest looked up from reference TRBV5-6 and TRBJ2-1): DAGVTQSPTHLIKTRGQQVTLRCSPKSGHDTVSWYQQALGQGPQFIFQYYEEEERQRGNFPDRFSGHQFPNYSSELNVNALLLGDSALYLCASILLASGGYNEQFFGPGTRLTVL.